Below, 31 T cell receptor beta chains from the same sample are listed, as sequenced in a study of CD8+ T cells in alopecia areata (dated by TCRdb to 2016 to 2019). The treatment or condition label here, explained by the study, means: oral pan-JAK inhibitor, 5-10 mg twice daily. Library construction relied on the immunoSEQ multiplex PCR assay. For TCR sequencing, RNA was extracted from every sample and reverse transcribed into cDNA to serve as template. The immuneACCESS repertoire file appears here via TCRdb, limited to in-frame rearrangements. These files lack a portion of the clones; in checked studies, under half of the deficit traces to unresolved V genes, and the cause of the others is not known. The sample table contains 200,000 to 250,000 clones; only one count was recorded for less than 45% of them. The ten most abundant clones make up roughly 2.8% of the sample. The specimen comprised CD4+ T cells sorted from blood, sampled at approximately week 37, from a patient treated with tofacitinib. Receptors were obtained from a human donor with alopecia areata.

The rearrangement uses TRBV30 and TRBJ2-7; 10 nucleotides line up with TRBD2. Germline V gene sequence: CDR1 GTSNPN, CDR2 SVGIG (reference sequence). This CDR3 is built from 14 residues. The V gene end was trimmed by 4 bases and the J gene end by 1 base; junction bases not matched to a gene: 4. CDR3 in DNA: TGTGCCTGGACTAGCGGGAGAAGATCCTACGAGCAGTACTTC. Its translation: CAWTSGRRSYEQYF.

This clone was seen a handful of times. This chain connects TRBV29-1 to TRBJ2-2, with D hard to call. The germline gives CDR1 SQVTM, CDR2 ANQGSEA. The CDR3 totals 11 residues. V shed 7 bases and J shed 3 bases, with 6 bases lying between them. The CDR3 nucleotides read TGCAGCGCACGGGACACCGGGGAGCTGTTTTTT. Its protein is CSARDTGELFF.

In DNA form, the CDR3 reads TGTGCCAGCGGTTTGACAGATACGCAGTATTTT. The encoded protein is CASGLTDTQYF. This sequence joins TRBV2 and TRBJ2-3; D is unresolved. V dropped 8 bases and J dropped 3 bases, with 6 bases sitting between them. In germline, CDR1 is SNHLY, CDR2 FYNNEI. This CDR3 has 11 amino acids.

This clone was seen a few times. The chain carries TRBV5-4 and TRBJ2-1, with 9 bases identical to TRBD1. Trimming at V came to 3 bases and at J to 7 bases, leaving 17 bases not matched to a gene. The CDR3 sequence is 18 residues long. Germline CDR1 reads SGHNT; CDR2 reads YYREEE (reference sequence). The CDR3 DNA follows: TGTGCCAGCAGCTGGGACAGGGTGTGGGTTCTGGGAAGGAATGAGCAGTTCTTC. Encoded protein: CASSWDRVWVLGRNEQFF.

Only a few counts were recorded for this clone. The chain uses TRBV29-1 and TRBJ2-7; TRBD1 or TRBD2 may be the D gene (5 bases each). Germline V lookup: CDR1 SQVTM, CDR2 ANQGSEA. This CDR3 region has 13 residues. Trimming took 7 bases from V and 6 from J, leaving 19 bases between them. As DNA, the CDR3 is TGCAGCGCCGACGGGACCCCTAAGGGCGAGCAGTACTTC. It yields the protein CSADGTPKGEQYF.

The chain has TRBV7-6 and TRBJ2-5; a weak D match, TRBD2 (5 bases). Germline V CDR1 and CDR2: SGHVS, FNYEAQ. CDR3 length: 12 residues. The V and J ends lost 5 bases and 7 bases respectively, with 11 bases between them. CDR3 sequence reads: CASSPERWTQYF. DNA of the CDR3: TGTGCCAGCAGCCCAGAGCGGTGGACCCAGTACTTC.

The rearrangement uses TRBV7-8 and TRBJ2-3; D remains unclear. Looked up from germline, CDR1 is SGHVS and CDR2 is FQNEAQ. The CDR3 consists of 12 residues. V lost 4 bases and J 6 bases, leaving 8 bases between the germline ends. The CDR3 reads CASSSIGDTQYF. The CDR3 DNA reads TGTGCCAGCAGCTCCATCGGGGATACGCAGTATTTT.

This clone was detected only a few times. The rearrangement links TRBV7-2 to TRBJ2-1; 14 positions agree with TRBD2. After removal of 2 bases from V and 10 bases from J, the junction contained 7 bases not matched to a gene. This CDR3 region has 16 residues. CDR1 and CDR2 (germline): SGHTA, FQGNSA. This CDR3 reads CASSLPRTSGRQEQFF. The CDR3 nucleotides read TGTGCCAGCAGCTTACCTCGGACTAGCGGGAGGCAGGAGCAGTTCTTC. Filled out from reference TRBV7-2 and TRBJ2-1, the complete variable domain reads GAGVSQSPSNKVTEKGKDVELRCDPISGHTALYWYRQSLGQGLEFLIYFQGNSAPDKSGLPSDRFSAERTGGSVSTLTIQRTQQEDSAVYLCASSLPRTSGRQEQFFGPGTRLTVL.

Only a few counts were recorded for this clone. The chain couples TRBV27 to TRBJ1-1; D not resolved. V was cut by 5 bases and J by 2 bases, with 18 bases left in between. CDR1 is MNHEY, CDR2 SMNVEV, per germline (reference sequence). CDR3 length equals 16 residues. Written as DNA, the CDR3 is TGTGCCAGCAGTAGAGTCCGATTGGAATATAACACTGAAGCTTTCTTT. This translates into CASSRVRLEYNTEAFF.

The chain couples TRBV14 to TRBJ2-7, with 9 bases matching TRBD2. V lost 4 bases, J lost 5 bases, and 9 bases stayed unmatched. Germline V lookup: CDR1 SGHDN, CDR2 FVKESK. The CDR3 loop spans 15 amino acids. The CDR3 region has the DNA TGTGCCAGCAGCCCATTAGCGGGAGCTCGAAACGAGCAGTACTTC. Amino acids: CASSPLAGARNEQYF.

J is TRBJ1-5 and V is TRBV4-2; TRBD1 matches at 10 bases. J was trimmed by 2 bases and V by 2 bases; bases with no gene match: 3. Germline assignment: CDR1 LGHNA and CDR2 YNFKEQ. The CDR3 consists of 16 residues. The CDR3 DNA follows: TGTGCCAGCAGCCAACCCGGGACAGGGGGCAATCAGCCCCAGCATTTT. Residues: CASSQPGTGGNQPQHF.

The V call is TRBV4-1, the J call TRBJ2-4, with 7 bases matching TRBD2. This CDR3 has 19 residues. Trimming cost V 0 bases and J 3 bases; bases outside gene matches: 14. Germline V gene data show CDR1 as MGHRA and CDR2 as YSYEKL. CDR3 coding DNA: TGCGCCAGCAGCCAAGAAGGAGGCGGGGGAGGGCTAGGCAAAAACATTCAGTACTTC. Its translation is CASSQEGGGGGLGKNIQYF.

The chain employs TRBV5-4 and TRBJ2-7; D is undetermined. The germline gives CDR1 SGHNT, CDR2 YYREEE (reference sequence). The CDR3 is made up of 12 amino acids. Deletions cut 4 bases from V and 2 bases from J, with 7 bases between. The CDR3 loop is CASSRGPYEQYF. Written as DNA, the CDR3 is TGTGCCAGCAGCCGCGGCCCCTACGAGCAGTACTTC.

This clone was observed a few times. This chain connects TRBV28 to TRBJ2-1; D is perhaps TRBD2 (5 bases). Germline CDR1 MDHEN, CDR2 SYDVKM. The V and J ends lost 6 bases and 6 bases respectively, with 21 bases between them. This CDR3 has 16 residues. The CDR3 DNA reads TGTGCCAGCAGCGCCACTCTAGGTGCGGGTAGCAATGAGCAGTTCTTC. Encoded protein: CASSATLGAGSNEQFF.

The CDR3 region is CASNSGTLYNEQFF. CDR3 DNA sequence: TGCGCCAGCAATTCCGGGACCCTGTACAATGAGCAGTTCTTC. The gene calls are TRBV5-1 and TRBJ2-1, with D possibly called TRBD1 or TRBD2 (5 bases each). V dropped 6 bases and J dropped 4 bases, with 14 bases sitting between them. The germline V gene has CDR1 SGHRS and CDR2 YFSETQ. This CDR3 comprises 14 residues. Combining the CDR3 with reference TRBV5-1 and TRBJ2-1 gives the whole variable domain KAGVTQTPRYLIKTRGQQVTLSCSPISGHRSVSWYQQTPGQGLQFLFEYFSETQRNKGNFPGRFSGRQFSNSRSEMNVSTLELGDSALYLCASNSGTLYNEQFFGPGTRLTVL.

This clone was seen just once. As DNA, the CDR3 is TGTGCCTGGAGGCAAACCGGGGACGGTGGGGGCTACACCTTC. Translating it yields CAWRQTGDGGGYTF. The V and J genes are TRBV30 and TRBJ1-2; TRBD1 is a possible D gene (5 bases). Trimming took 3 bases from V and 8 from J, leaving 19 bases between them. The CDR3 runs to 14 residues. Germline CDR1 GTSNPN, CDR2 SVGIG (reference sequence).

This clone occurred a few times. The rearrangement joins TRBV11-2 to TRBJ2-1; no clear D. Germline V gene sequence: CDR1 SGHAT, CDR2 FQNNGV. The ends were cut back, 1 base at V and 6 bases at J, with 7 bases in the middle. This CDR3 is built from 13 residues. In DNA form, the CDR3 reads TGTGCCAGCAGCTTAGGGGTAAGCAATGAGCAGTTCTTC. Protein sequence: CASSLGVSNEQFF.

This clone has at least ten counts. V is TRBV13 and J is TRBJ1-2; perhaps TRBD1 as D (6 bases). Germline V gene lookup returns CDR1 PRHDT and CDR2 FYEKMQ (reference sequence). Trimming removed 5 bases from V and 14 bases from J, with 18 bases in between. The CDR3 is 12 residues long. The CDR3 reads CASSPKQGRHTF. In DNA form, the CDR3 reads TGTGCCAGCAGCCCAAAACAGGGAAGACATACCTTC.

In this sample, this clone turned up a few times. V and J are TRBV28 and TRBJ2-2; D is uncertain. Trimming removed 8 bases at V and 1 base at J, with 8 bases between. This CDR3 is built from 13 residues. Germline CDR1 reads MDHEN; CDR2 reads SYDVKM. The CDR3 loop is CASGNQNTGELFF. As DNA, the CDR3 is TGTGCCAGCGGGAACCAGAACACCGGGGAGCTGTTTTTT.

In this sample, this clone turned up a few times. In DNA form, the CDR3 reads TGTGCCAGCAGGCTAGCGGTCAATGAGCAGTTCTTC. Amino acids: CASRLAVNEQFF. The chain has TRBV2 and TRBJ2-1; 7 bases agree with TRBD2. With 6 bases clipped from V and 6 bases from J, the junction kept 2 bases outside the gene matches. Per germline, CDR1 SNHLY and CDR2 FYNNEI. The CDR3 has 12 residues.

The sample holds one count of this clone. The chain employs TRBV2 and TRBJ2-7, with 10 bases identical to TRBD1. This CDR3 is 16 amino acids long. Germline assignment: CDR1 SNHLY and CDR2 FYNNEI. With 5 bases clipped from V and 5 bases from J, the junction kept 12 bases outside the gene matches. CDR3 coding DNA: TGTGCCAGCAGTTACCGACGACAGGGGGCGCTCCACGAGCAGTACTTC. Its protein is CASSYRRQGALHEQYF.

The chain couples TRBV29-1 to TRBJ2-1; the D gene is possibly TRBD2 (6 bases). CDR3 size: 16 residues. Trimming shortened V by 3 bases and J by 8 bases, and 23 bases separated the two germline ends. CDR1 SQVTM and CDR2 ANQGSEA come from the germline V gene. The CDR3 protein is CSVEETVLREKDEQFF. CDR3 sequence (DNA): TGCAGCGTTGAGGAGACCGTATTGCGGGAAAAGGATGAGCAGTTCTTC.

V gene TRBV29-1 combines with J gene TRBJ2-7; D ambiguous. Germline CDR1 reads SQVTM; CDR2 reads ANQGSEA. The CDR3 has 12 residues. V was trimmed by 1 base and J by 7 bases, leaving 11 bases between them. CDR3 sequence: CSVEGPLGEQYF. Written as DNA, the CDR3 is TGCAGCGTTGAAGGTCCCCTGGGGGAGCAGTACTTC.

This clone was counted once. The CDR3 region is CASSLEGGPYGYTF. CDR3 sequence (DNA): TGTGCCAGCAGCCTGGAGGGGGGACCCTATGGCTACACCTTC. The chain joins TRBV7-9 to TRBJ1-2; tentative D call: TRBD1 (6 bases). CDR3 length: 14 residues. CDR1 and CDR2 (germline): SEHNR, FQNEAQ (reference sequence). Trimming cost V 5 bases and J 4 bases, with 14 bases left between them.

The chain carries TRBV27 and TRBJ1-2; TRBD1 matches at 10 bases. The CDR3 is 17 residues long. Trimming removed 6 bases from V and 4 bases from J; junction bases left unmatched: 14. Germline assignment: CDR1 MNHEY and CDR2 SMNVEV (reference sequence). The CDR3 nucleotides are TGTGCCAGCAGACTAGGGACAGGGGATCCCCTTCTCTATGGCTACACCTTC. This encodes CASRLGTGDPLLYGYTF.

This chain connects TRBV7-9 to TRBJ2-7; 9 nucleotides agree with TRBD1. The J segment lost 5 bases and the V segment lost 3 bases, leaving 2 bases of the junction unmatched. From germline, CDR1 is SEHNR and CDR2 FQNEAQ (reference sequence). The CDR3 extends over 13 amino acids. The CDR3 reads CASSLGTGHEQYF. The CDR3 nucleotides read TGTGCCAGCAGCTTGGGGACAGGGCACGAGCAGTACTTC.

The V and J genes are TRBV7-3 and TRBJ1-5; tentative D call: TRBD1 (5 bases). Germline V gives CDR1 SGHTA, CDR2 FQGTGA. This CDR3 is built from 16 residues. V was shortened by 1 base and J by 1 base, with 11 bases between the two germline ends. The CDR3 bases are TGTGCCAGCAGCTTAAGCTCAGGGATAAGCAATCAGCCCCAGCATTTT. It is translated as CASSLSSGISNQPQHF.

This clone is termed medium-sized. The gene calls are TRBV4-1 and TRBJ1-4, with 9 nucleotides matching TRBD1. V shed 0 bases, J shed 6 bases, and the junction held 5 bases outside the gene matches. CDR3 length: 16 residues. CDR1 and CDR2 (germline): MGHRA, YSYEKL. The CDR3 region is CASSQEGGQGDEKLFF. CDR3 DNA: TGCGCCAGCAGCCAAGAGGGGGGACAGGGAGATGAAAAACTGTTTTTT.

The chain uses TRBV5-4 and TRBJ2-1, with 7 nucleotides matching TRBD1. CDR1 SGHNT and CDR2 YYREEE come from the germline V gene (reference sequence). This CDR3 contains 15 residues. The V segment lost 4 bases and the J segment 2 bases; nucleotides outside the gene matches: 6. The CDR3 coding sequence is TGTGCCAGCAGCCGGGACAGTGCCACCTACAATGAGCAGTTCTTC. This encodes CASSRDSATYNEQFF.

The V and J genes are TRBV5-1 and TRBJ2-2, with no clear D. This CDR3 contains 13 residues. Trimming took off 6 bases at V and 1 base at J, with 7 bases between the two ends. In germline, CDR1 is SGHRS, CDR2 YFSETQ. DNA of the CDR3: TGCGCCAGCAAAGTCCTGAACACCGGGGAGCTGTTTTTT. It yields the protein CASKVLNTGELFF.

The chain links TRBV9 to TRBJ2-3; D gene uncertain. The CDR3 runs 15 residues. Germline CDR1 and CDR2: SGDLS and YYNGEE. V was cut by 4 bases and J by 6 bases, with 18 bases left in between. CDR3 protein: CASSPRPLTADTQYF. CDR3 bases: TGTGCCAGCAGCCCGCGACCACTAACGGCGGATACGCAGTATTTT.